The rows below give T cell receptor beta chains drawn from one sample of a study of blood T cells in healthy people across ages. Via MiXCR, TCRdb re-called the 5' RACE reads, giving one row per CDR3 protein. There are 800,000 to 900,000 distinct CDR3 sequences in the sample; roughly 60% occur only once, and 25% to 30% lies in the top ten. Sequencing was carried out using blood. The receptors stem from a man in his thirties or forties in good health. Both conserved end residues are part of each CDR3. Each record gives: D gene, clone size, V gene, J gene, CDR3 DNA, CDR3 protein. A D gene is named only where the DNA matches it firmly. Clone size appears in some rows only: once, few, many, or a class for an expanded clone.

>TRBD2|-|TRBV7-2|TRBJ2-3
TGTGCCAGCAGCTTAGCGTTATCAGCGGGGTCAAGAGATACGCAGTATTTT
CASSLALSAGSRDTQYF
>-|-|TRBV7-3|TRBJ2-6
TGTGCCAGCAGCCAAAGACAGGTCTCTGGGGCCAACGTCCTGACTTTC
CASSQRQVSGANVLTF
>-|few|TRBV9|TRBJ1-2
TGTGCCAGCACCCCCTACGTGGGGAAGGGCTATGGCTACACCTTC
CASTPYVGKGYGYTF
>-|-|TRBV6-2/TRBV6-3|TRBJ1-5
TGTGCCAGCAGGCAGGATGGCAATCAGCCCCAGCATTTT
CASRQDGNQPQHF
>TRBD2|-|TRBV20-1|TRBJ2-3
TGCAGTGCCACCCTCTCCAGCGGGGGCACAGATACGCAGTATTTT
CSATLSSGGTDTQYF
>-|few|TRBV25-1|TRBJ1-5
TGTGCCAGCAGTTCGACTGGGGATCAGCCCCAGCATTTT
CASSSTGDQPQHF
>-|-|TRBV10-3|TRBJ2-1
TGTGCCATCAATAAGGGGGTGGCCTACAATGAGCAGTTCTTC
CAINKGVAYNEQFF
>-|-|TRBV7-3|TRBJ1-1
TGTGCCAGCAGCTTCGGAGGCGTTACGAACACTGAGACTTTCTTT
CASSFGGVTNTETFF
>TRBD2|-|TRBV29-1|TRBJ2-3
TGCAGCGTGCGAGCGGGGGAGGGAGATACGCAGTATTTT
CSVRAGEGDTQYF
>-|-|TRBV6-5|TRBJ1-2
TGTGCCACCAGACAGGCGAACTATGGCTACACCTTC
CATRQANYGYTF
>TRBD2|-|TRBV20-1|TRBJ2-7
TGCAGTGCTAATCTAGCGGGGGCGATACCGTCCTACGAGCAGTACTTC
CSANLAGAIPSYEQYF
>TRBD1|few|TRBV20-1|TRBJ2-7
TGCAGTGCTCGCCGGGACAGGAGCTCCTACGAGCAGTACTTC
CSARRDRSSYEQYF
>-|-|TRBV4-2|TRBJ2-1
TGTGCCAGCAGCCCGCACCAGGGGGGTCCTTTTAGTGAGCAGTTCTTC
CASSPHQGGPFSEQFF